Here is one T cell receptor beta chain with its context. What it recognizes is unknown. This record belongs to a study of cytomegalovirus exposure and HLA in healthy donors. Data came from immunoSEQ multiplex PCR; TCRdb stores just in-frame clones and leaves some out. This sample has around 100,000 clones; around 85% occur once, and the top ten carry roughly 20%. The CDR3 is 18 amino acids. The J segment lost 5 bases and the V segment lost 0 bases, leaving 14 bases of the junction unmatched. CDR1 and CDR2 from the germline V gene are LGHNA and YNFKEQ. Study-wide points: As was reported, the classifier diagnosed cytomegalovirus status with high specificity and sensitivity.

Material for sequencing was PBMCs. V gene TRBV4-2 combines with J gene TRBJ2-3; 7 nucleotides match TRBD2. This TCR came from a man aged 18-30 years in good health and CMV-seropositive. The CDR3 loop is CASSQDPSGGSTGDTQYF. The CDR3 region has the DNA TGTGCCAGCAGCCAAGACCCTTCTGGCGGGAGTACAGGAGATACGCAGTATTTT.